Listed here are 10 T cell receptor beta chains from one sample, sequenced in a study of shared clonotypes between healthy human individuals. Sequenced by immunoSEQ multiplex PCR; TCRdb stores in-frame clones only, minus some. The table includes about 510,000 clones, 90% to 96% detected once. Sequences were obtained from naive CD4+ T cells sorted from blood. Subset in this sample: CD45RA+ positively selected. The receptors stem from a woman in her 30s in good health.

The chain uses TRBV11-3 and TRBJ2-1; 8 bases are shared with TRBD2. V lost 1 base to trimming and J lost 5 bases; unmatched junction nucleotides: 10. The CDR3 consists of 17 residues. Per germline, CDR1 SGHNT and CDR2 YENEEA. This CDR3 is CASSLASGLGTDNEQFF. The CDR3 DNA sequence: TGTGCCAGCAGCTTAGCTTCGGGACTAGGTACCGACAATGAGCAGTTCTTC.

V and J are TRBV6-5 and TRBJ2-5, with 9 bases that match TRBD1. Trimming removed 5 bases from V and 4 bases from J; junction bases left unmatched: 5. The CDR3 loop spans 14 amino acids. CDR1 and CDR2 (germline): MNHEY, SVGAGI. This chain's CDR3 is CASSLQGAGETQYF. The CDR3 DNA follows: TGTGCCAGCAGTCTACAGGGGGCAGGAGAGACCCAGTACTTC.

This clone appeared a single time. The CDR3 region has the DNA TGTGCCAGCAGTTTTGGCTCTCCCCCTGGAAACACCATATATTTT. It translates to CASSFGSPPGNTIYF. V is TRBV28 and J is TRBJ1-3, with no clear D. CDR1 is MDHEN, CDR2 SYDVKM, per germline. This CDR3 region has 15 residues. Trimming left V 3 bases short and J 2 bases short, with 11 bases between.

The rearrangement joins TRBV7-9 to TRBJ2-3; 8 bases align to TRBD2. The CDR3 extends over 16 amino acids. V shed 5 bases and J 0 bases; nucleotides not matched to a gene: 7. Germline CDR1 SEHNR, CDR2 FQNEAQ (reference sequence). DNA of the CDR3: TGTGCCAGCAGCCCTACTAGCGGTCGTAGCACAGATACGCAGTATTTT. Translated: CASSPTSGRSTDTQYF.

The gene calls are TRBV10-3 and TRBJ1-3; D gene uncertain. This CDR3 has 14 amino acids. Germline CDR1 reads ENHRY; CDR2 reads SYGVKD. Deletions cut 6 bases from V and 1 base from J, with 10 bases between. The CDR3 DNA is TGTGCCATCAGCCAGCGTTATTCTGGAAACACCATATATTTT. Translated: CAISQRYSGNTIYF.

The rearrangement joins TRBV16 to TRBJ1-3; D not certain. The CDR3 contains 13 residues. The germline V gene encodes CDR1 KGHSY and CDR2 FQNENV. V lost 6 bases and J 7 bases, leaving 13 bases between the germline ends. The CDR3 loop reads CASRPVSGNTIYF. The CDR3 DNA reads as TGTGCCAGCAGACCTGTAAGCGGTAACACCATATATTTT. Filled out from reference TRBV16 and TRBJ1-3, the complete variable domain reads GEEVAQTPKHLVRGEGQKAKLYCAPIKGHSYVFWYQQVLKNEFKFLISFQNENVFDETGMPKERFSAKCLPNSPCSLEIQATKLEDSAVYFCASRPVSGNTIYFGEGSWLTVV.

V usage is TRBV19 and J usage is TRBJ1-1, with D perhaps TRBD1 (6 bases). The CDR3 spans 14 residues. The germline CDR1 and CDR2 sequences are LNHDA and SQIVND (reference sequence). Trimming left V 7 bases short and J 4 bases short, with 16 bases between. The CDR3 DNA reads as TGTGCCAGTACAAAGGGCAAGGGGGGCACTGAAGCTTTCTTT. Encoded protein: CASTKGKGGTEAFF.

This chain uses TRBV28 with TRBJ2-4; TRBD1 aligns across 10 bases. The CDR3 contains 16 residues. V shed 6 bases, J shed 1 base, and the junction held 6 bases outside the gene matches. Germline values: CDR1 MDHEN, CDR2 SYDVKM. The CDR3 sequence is CASSLTGGLAKNIQYF. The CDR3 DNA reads TGTGCCAGCAGCCTGACAGGGGGCTTGGCCAAAAACATTCAGTACTTC.

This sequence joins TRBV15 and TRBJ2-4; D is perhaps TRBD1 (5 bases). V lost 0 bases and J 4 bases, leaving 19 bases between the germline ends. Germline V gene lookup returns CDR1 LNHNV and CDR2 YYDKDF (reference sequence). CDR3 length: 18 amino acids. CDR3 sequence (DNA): TGTGCCACCAGCAGAGATCTGGCCAGGGCGAGACGAAAAAACATTCAGTACTTC. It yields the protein CATSRDLARARRKNIQYF.

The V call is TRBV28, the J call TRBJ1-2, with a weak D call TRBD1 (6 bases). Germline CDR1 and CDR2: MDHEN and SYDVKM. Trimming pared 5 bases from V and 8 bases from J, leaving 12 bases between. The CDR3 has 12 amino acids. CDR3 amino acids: CASSVRGEGYTF. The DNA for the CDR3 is TGTGCCAGCAGTGTCAGGGGAGAAGGCTACACCTTC.